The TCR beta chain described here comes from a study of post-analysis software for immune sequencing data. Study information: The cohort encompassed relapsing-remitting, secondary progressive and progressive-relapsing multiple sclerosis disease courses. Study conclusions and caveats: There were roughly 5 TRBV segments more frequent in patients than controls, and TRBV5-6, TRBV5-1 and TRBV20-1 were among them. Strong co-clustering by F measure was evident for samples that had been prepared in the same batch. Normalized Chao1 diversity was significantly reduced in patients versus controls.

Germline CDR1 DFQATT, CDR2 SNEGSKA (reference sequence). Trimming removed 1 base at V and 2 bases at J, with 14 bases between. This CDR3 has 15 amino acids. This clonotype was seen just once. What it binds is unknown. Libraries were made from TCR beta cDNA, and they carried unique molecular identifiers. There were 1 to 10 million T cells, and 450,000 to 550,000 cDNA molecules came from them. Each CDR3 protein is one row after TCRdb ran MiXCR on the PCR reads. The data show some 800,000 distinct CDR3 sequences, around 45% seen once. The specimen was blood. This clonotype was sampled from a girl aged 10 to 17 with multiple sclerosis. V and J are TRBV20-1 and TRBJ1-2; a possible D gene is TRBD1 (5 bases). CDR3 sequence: CSARAWTTENYGYTF. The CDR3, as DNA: TGCAGTGCTAGAGCCTGGACGACAGAGAACTATGGCTACACCTTC.